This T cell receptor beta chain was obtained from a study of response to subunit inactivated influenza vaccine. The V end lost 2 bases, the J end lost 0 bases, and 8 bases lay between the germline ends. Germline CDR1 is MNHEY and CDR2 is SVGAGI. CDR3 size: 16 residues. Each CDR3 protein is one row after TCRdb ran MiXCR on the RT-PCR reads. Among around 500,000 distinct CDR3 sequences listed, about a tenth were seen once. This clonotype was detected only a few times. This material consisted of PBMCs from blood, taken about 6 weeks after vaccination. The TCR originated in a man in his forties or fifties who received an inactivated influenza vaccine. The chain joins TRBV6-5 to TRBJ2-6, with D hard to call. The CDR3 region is CASSYAGYSGANVLTF. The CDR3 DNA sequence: TGTGCCAGCAGTTACGCCGGATACTCTGGGGCCAACGTCCTGACTTTC.